This TCR beta chain was captured in a study of cytomegalovirus exposure and HLA in healthy donors. The primer mix had 60 Vbeta and 13 Jbeta primers. Produced via immunoSEQ multiplex PCR; TCRdb's table is partial and in-frame only. Seen here are roughly 200,000 clones, roughly 90% observed once, and the top ten hold approximately 0.98%. This TCR was sampled from a boy between 2 and 10 years old in good health and CMV-seronegative. The sequencing input was PBMCs.

Here the CDR3 reads CAISDPGTDNTEAFF. As DNA, the CDR3 is TGTGCCATCAGTGACCCCGGGACAGACAACACTGAAGCTTTCTTT. This chain connects TRBV10-3 to TRBJ1-1; 7 bases agree with TRBD1. Per germline, CDR1 ENHRY and CDR2 SYGVKD. V shed 3 bases and J 2 bases; nucleotides not matched to a gene: 6. The CDR3 has 15 residues.